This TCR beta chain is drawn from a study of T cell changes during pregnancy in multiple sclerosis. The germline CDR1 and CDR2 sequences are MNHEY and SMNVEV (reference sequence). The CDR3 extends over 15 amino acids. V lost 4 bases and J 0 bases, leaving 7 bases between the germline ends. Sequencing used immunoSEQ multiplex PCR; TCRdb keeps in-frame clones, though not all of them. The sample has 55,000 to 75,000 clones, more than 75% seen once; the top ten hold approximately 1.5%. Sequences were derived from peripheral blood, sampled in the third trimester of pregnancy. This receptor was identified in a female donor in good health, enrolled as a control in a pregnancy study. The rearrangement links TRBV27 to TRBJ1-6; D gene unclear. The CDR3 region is CASSYVSSYNSPLHF. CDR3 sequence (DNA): TGTGCCAGCAGTTATGTGAGCTCCTATAATTCACCCCTCCACTTT.